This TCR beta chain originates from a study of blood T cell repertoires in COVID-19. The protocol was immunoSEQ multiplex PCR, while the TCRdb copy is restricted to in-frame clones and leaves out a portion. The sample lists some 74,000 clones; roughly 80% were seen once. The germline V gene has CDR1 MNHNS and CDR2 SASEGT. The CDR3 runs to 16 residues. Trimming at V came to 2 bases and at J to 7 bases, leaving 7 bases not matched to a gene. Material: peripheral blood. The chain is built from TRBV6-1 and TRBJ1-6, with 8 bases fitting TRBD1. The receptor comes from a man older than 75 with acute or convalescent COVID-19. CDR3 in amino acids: CASSEYWTGLNSPLHF. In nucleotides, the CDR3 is TGTGCCAGCAGTGAATATTGGACAGGGCTGAATTCACCCCTCCACTTT.